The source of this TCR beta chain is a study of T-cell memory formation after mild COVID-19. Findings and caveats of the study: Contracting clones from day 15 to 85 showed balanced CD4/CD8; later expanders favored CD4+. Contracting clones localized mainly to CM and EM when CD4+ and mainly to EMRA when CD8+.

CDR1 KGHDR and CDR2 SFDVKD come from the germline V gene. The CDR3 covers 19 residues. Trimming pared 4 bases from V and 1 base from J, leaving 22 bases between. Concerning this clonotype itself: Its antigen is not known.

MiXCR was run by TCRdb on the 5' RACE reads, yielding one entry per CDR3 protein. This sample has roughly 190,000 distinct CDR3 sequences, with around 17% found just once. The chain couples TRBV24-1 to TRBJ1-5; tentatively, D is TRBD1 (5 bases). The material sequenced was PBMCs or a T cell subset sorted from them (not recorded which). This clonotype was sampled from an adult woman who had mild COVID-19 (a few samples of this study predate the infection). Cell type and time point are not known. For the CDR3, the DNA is TGTGCCACCAGTGACTCCCTGAGCCCCCGGGGGAGCAGCAATCAGCCCCAGCATTTT. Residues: CATSDSLSPRGSSNQPQHF.